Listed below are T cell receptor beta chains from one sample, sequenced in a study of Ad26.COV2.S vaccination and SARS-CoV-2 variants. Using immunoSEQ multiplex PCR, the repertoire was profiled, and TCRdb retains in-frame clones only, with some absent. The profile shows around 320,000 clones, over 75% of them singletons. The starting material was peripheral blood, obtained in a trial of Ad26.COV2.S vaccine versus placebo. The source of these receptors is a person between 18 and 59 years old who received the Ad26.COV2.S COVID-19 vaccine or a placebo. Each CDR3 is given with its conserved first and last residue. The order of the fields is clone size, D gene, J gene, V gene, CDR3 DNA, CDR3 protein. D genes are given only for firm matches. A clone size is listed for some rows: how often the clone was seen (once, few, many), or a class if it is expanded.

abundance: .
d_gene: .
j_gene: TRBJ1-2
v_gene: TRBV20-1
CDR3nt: TGCAGTGCTAGTCCAGATAACTATGGCTACACCTTC
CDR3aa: CSASPDNYGYTF

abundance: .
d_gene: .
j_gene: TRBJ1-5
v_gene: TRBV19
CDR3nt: TGTGCCAGTAGCGCTAACCGCGGACCTGGACGGTCTAGCAATCAGCCCCAGCATTTT
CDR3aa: CASSANRGPGRSSNQPQHF

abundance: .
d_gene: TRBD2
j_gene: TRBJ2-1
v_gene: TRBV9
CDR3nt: TGTGCCAGCAGCCTTAGCGGGGGAAACTACAATGAGCAGTTCTTC
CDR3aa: CASSLSGGNYNEQFF

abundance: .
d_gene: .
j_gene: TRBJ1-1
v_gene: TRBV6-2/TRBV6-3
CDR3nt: TGTGCCAGCAGCCGGGACGGGGTGAACACTGAAGCTTTCTTT
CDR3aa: CASSRDGVNTEAFF

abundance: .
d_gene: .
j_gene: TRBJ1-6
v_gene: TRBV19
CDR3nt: TGTGCCAGTAGTCGGGGGCAGGGGTCCTATAATTCACCCCTCCACTTT
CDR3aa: CASSRGQGSYNSPLHF

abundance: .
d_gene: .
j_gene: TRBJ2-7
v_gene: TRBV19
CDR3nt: TGTGCCAGTAGCGTTTCGGATACCTACGAGCAGTACTTC
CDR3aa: CASSVSDTYEQYF

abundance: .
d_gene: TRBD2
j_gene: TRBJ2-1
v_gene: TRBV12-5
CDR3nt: TGTGCTAGTGGTTTGTCTAGCGGGGGCCTCTACAATGAGCAGTTCTTC
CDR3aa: CASGLSSGGLYNEQFF

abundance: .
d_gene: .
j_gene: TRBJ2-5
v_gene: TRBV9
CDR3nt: TGTGCCAGCAGCGTAGAGCGAGAGACCCAGTACTTC
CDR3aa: CASSVERETQYF

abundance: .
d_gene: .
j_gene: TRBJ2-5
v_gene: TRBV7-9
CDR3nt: TGTGCCAGCAGCTTAGTCTTACAGAGCCAAGAGACCCAGTACTTC
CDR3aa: CASSLVLQSQETQYF

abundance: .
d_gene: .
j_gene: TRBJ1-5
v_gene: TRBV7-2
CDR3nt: TGTGCCAGCAGCTTAGTAGGACGGATTAGCAATCAGCCCCAGCATTTT
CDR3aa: CASSLVGRISNQPQHF

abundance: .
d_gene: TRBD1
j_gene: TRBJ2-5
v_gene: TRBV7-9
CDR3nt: TGTGCCAGCAGCTCTGATCCGGGACAGCTCCAAGAGACCCAGTACTTC
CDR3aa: CASSSDPGQLQETQYF

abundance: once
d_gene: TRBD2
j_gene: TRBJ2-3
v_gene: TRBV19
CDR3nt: TGTGCCAGTCGGAGCGGGGGAACAGATACGCAGTATTTT
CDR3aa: CASRSGGTDTQYF

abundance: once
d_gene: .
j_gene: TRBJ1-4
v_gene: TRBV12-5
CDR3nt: TGTGCTAGTGGTCCAAGGCCCTTTGGGGAAAAACTGTTTTTT
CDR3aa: CASGPRPFGEKLFF

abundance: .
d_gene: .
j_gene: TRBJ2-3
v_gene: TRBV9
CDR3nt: TGTGCCAGCAGCGATGGACACTTCACAGATACGCAGTATTTT
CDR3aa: CASSDGHFTDTQYF

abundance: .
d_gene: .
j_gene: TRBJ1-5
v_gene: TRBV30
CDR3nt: TGTGCCTGGAGTGAGGGAGATCAGCCCCAGCATTTT
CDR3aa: CAWSEGDQPQHF

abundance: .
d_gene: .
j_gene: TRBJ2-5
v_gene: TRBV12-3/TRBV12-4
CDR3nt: TGTGCCAGCAGCTCGACAAGTCAAGAGACCCAGTACTTC
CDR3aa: CASSSTSQETQYF

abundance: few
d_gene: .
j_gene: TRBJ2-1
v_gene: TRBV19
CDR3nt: TGTGCCAGTACTCCGGGGCCCTCCTACAATGAGCAGTTCTTC
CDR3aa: CASTPGPSYNEQFF

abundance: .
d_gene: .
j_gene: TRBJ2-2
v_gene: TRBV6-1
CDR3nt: TGTGCCAGCAGTGAGGGGGGATACAGGGAAATTCGCACCGGGGAGCTGTTTTTT
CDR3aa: CASSEGGYREIRTGELFF

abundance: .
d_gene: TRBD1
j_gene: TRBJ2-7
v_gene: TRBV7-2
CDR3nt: TGTGCCAGCAGCCTTTACAGGGGACGTGGCGAGCAGTACTTC
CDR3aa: CASSLYRGRGEQYF

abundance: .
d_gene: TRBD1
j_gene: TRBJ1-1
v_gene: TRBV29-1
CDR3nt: TGCAGCGTAGCCAGGGGGCTCAGCACTGAAGCTTTCTTT
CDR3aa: CSVARGLSTEAFF

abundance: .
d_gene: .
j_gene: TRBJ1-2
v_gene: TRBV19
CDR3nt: TGTGCCAGTACCAAGACAGCTCGAGGCCCTAACTATGGCTACACCTTC
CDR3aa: CASTKTARGPNYGYTF

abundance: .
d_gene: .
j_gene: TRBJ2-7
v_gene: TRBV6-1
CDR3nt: TGTGCCAGCAGTGAACAGCCAGTGCGGGAGCAGTACTTC
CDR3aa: CASSEQPVREQYF

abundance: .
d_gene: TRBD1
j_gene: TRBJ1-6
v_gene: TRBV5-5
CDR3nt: TGTGCCAGCAGCTATCGACAGGGGGCCGACGGTTCACCCCTCCACTTT
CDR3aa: CASSYRQGADGSPLHF

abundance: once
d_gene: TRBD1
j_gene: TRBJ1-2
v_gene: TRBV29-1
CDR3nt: TGCAGCGTTGGTAGTGCGGGACAGGGGAACTATGGCTACACCTTC
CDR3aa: CSVGSAGQGNYGYTF

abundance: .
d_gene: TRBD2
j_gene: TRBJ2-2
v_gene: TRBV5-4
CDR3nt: TGTGCCAGCAGCACCGGGACTAGCGTGAACACCGGGGAGCTGTTTTTT
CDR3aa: CASSTGTSVNTGELFF

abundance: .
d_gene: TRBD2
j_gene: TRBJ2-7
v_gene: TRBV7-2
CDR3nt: TGTGCCAGCAGCCCGTATATATGGGAGGGAAGTAGGTCCTACGAGCAGTACTTC
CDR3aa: CASSPYIWEGSRSYEQYF

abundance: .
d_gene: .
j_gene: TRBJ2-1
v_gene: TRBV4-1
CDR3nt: TGCGCCAGCAGCCCCGATGGGGCCTACAATGAGCAGTTCTTC
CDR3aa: CASSPDGAYNEQFF

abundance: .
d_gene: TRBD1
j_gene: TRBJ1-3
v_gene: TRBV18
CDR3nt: TGTGCCAGCTCAGGGACAGCGGCTGGAAACACCATATATTTT
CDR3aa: CASSGTAAGNTIYF

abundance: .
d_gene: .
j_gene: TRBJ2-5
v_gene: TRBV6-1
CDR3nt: TGTGCCAGCAGTGAAGGGGGGAGCCAAGAGACCCAGTACTTC
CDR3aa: CASSEGGSQETQYF

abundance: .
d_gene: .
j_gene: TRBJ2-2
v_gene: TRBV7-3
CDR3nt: TGTGCCAGCAGCCCTGACACCGGGGAGCTGTTTTTT
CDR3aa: CASSPDTGELFF

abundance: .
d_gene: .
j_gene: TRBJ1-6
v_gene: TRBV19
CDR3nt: TGTGCCAGTAGTATTACGGGGGCCGGGTCCTATAATTCACCCCTCCACTTT
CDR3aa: CASSITGAGSYNSPLHF

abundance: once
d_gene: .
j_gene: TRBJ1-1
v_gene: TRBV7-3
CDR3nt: TGTGCCAGCAGCCAGGGGACCTCGGGAACTGAAGCTTTCTTT
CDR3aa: CASSQGTSGTEAFF

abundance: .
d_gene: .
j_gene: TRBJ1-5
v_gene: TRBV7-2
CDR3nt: TGTGCCAGCAGCTCGAGCAGGGGATCGGGACAGCCCCAGCATTTT
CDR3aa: CASSSSRGSGQPQHF

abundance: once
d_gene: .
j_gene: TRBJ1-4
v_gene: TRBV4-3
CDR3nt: TGCGCCAGCAGCCAAGATTGGGGAAATGAAAAACTGTTTTTT
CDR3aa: CASSQDWGNEKLFF

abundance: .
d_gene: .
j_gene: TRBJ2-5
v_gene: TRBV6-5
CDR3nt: TGTGCCAGCAGTTACTCCCCCGGAGTGCAGCAAGAGACCCAGTACTTC
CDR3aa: CASSYSPGVQQETQYF

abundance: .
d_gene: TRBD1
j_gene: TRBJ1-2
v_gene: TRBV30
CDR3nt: TGTGCCTGGGGGACAGGGGTGGCCTATGGCTACACCTTC
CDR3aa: CAWGTGVAYGYTF

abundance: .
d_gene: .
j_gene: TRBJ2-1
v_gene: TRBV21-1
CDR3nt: TGTGCCACCACTTGGGCTAGCGCGGATACCTACAATGAGCAGTTCTTC
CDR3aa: CATTWASADTYNEQFF

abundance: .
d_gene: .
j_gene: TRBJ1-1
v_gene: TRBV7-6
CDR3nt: TGTGCCAGCAGCTCAGGGCCCCGCACTGAAGCTTTCTTT
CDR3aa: CASSSGPRTEAFF

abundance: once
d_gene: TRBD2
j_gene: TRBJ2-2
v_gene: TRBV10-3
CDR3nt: TGTGCCATCAGTGGGGCTAGCGGGCGACCCGGGGAGCTGTTTTTT
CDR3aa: CAISGASGRPGELFF

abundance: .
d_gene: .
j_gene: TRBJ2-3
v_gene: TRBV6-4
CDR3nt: TGTGCCAGCAGTGTACTAGCTGACTTTAGCACAGATACGCAGTATTTT
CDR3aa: CASSVLADFSTDTQYF

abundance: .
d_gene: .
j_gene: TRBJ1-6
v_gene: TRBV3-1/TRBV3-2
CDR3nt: TGTGCCAGCAGCCCCTCGGACACACCCCTCCACTTT
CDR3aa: CASSPSDTPLHF

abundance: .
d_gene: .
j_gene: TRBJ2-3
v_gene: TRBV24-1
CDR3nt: TGTGCCACCAGTGGGGGTTCAGAAAGCACAGATACGCAGTATTTT
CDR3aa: CATSGGSESTDTQYF

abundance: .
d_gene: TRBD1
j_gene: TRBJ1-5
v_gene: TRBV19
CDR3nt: TGTGCCAGTAGTAGGGACAGGGAAGTTCAGCCCCAGCATTTT
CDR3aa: CASSRDREVQPQHF

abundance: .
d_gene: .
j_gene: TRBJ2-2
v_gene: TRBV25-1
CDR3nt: TGTGCCACCGGGACGGCGAACACCGGGGAGCTGTTTTTT
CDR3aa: CATGTANTGELFF

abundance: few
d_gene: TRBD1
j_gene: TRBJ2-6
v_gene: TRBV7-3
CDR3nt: TGTGCCAGCAGCTTAGAGGGACAGGGATCTGGGGCCAACGTCCTGACTTTC
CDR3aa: CASSLEGQGSGANVLTF

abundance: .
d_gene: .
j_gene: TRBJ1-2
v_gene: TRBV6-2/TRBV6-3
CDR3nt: TGTGCCAGCAGTCGTTCCGAGGTAGGAAGCTATGGCTACACCTTC
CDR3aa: CASSRSEVGSYGYTF